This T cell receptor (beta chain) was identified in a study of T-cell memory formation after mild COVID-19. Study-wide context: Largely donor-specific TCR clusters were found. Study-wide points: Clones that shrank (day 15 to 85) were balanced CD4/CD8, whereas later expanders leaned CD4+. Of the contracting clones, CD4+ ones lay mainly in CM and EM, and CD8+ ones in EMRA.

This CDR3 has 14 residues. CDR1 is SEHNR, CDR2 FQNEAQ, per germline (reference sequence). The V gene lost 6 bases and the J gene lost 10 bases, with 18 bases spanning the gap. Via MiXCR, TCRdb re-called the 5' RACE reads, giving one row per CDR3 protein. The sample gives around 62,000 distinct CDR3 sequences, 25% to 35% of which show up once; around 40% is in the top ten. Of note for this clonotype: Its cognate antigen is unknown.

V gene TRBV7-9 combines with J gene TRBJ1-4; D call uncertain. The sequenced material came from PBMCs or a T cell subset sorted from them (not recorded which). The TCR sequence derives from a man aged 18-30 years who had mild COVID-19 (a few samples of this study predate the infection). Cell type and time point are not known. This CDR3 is CASSSQIGFRKLFF. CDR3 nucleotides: TGTGCCAGCAGTTCCCAAATTGGGTTTCGAAAACTGTTTTTT.